This T cell receptor beta chain was captured by sequencing in a study of blood T cell repertoires in COVID-19. Looking at the study overall: The samples span acute and convalescent COVID-19 from the United States, Italy and Spain. The analysed material was cDNA or gDNA that came from T cells, B-cell-depleted T cells, or PBMCs.

V lost 4 bases and J lost 3; bases outside the gene matches: 5. Looked up from germline, CDR1 is SGHRS and CDR2 is YFSETQ. The CDR3 is 15 residues long. Original data processing: It was from reference gene primer amplification that nucleated cell counts were estimated. The data were produced by immunoSEQ multiplex PCR, yet TCRdb's version contains in-frame clones alone and is incomplete. That table furnishes V, J and clone size, whereas the DNA furnished D and trimming. This table has around 260,000 clones, 85% appearing once. This chain connects TRBV5-1 to TRBJ2-3; 10 bases are shared with TRBD2. The receptor comes from a human donor in a cohort sampled during active COVID-19. The sample was peripheral blood. This CDR3 reads CASSASSGRTDTQYF. The DNA for the CDR3 is TGCGCCAGCAGCGCTTCTAGCGGGAGAACAGATACGCAGTATTTT.